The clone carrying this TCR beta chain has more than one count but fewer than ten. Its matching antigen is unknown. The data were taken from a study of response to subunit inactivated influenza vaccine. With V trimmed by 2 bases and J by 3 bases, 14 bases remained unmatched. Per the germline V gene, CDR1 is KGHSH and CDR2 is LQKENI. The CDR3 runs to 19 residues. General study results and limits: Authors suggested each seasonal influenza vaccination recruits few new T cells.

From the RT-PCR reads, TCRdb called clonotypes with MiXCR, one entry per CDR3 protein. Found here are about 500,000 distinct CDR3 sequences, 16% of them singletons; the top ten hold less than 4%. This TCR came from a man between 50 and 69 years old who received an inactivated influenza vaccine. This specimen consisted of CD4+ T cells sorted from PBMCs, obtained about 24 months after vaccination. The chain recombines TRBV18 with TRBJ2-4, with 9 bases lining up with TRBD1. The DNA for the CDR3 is TGTGCCAGCTCACCATTAGCGTTCGGGACAGGGAATGTCAAAAACATTCAGTACTTC. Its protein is CASSPLAFGTGNVKNIQYF. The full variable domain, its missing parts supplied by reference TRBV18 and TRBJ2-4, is NAGVMQNPRHLVRRRGQEARLRCSPMKGHSHVYWYRQLPEEGLKFMVYLQKENIIDESGMPKERFSAEFPKEGPSILRIQQVVRGDSAAYFCASSPLAFGTGNVKNIQYFGAGTRLSVL.